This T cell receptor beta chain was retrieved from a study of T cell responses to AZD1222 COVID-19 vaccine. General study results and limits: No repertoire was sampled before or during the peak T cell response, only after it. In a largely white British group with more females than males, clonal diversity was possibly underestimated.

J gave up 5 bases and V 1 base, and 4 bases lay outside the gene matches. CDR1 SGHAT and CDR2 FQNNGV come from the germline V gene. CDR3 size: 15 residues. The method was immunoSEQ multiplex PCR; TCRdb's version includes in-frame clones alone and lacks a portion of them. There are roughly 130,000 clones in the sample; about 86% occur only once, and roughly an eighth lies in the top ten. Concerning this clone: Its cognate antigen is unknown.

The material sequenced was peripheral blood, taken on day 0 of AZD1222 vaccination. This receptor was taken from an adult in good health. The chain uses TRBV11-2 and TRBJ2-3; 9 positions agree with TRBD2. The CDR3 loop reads CASSLGGGALDTQYF. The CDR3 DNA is TGTGCCAGCAGCTTAGGCGGGGGGGCTCTAGATACGCAGTATTTT. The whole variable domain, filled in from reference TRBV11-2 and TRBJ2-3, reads EAGVAQSPRYKIIEKRQSVAFWCNPISGHATLYWYQQILGQGPKLLIQFQNNGVVDDSQLPKDRFSAERLKGVDSTLKIQPAKLEDSAVYLCASSLGGGALDTQYFGPGTRLTVL.